The 18 T cell receptor beta chains below were found in one sample sequenced in a study of cytomegalovirus exposure and HLA in healthy donors. Primers included in the PCR were 60 Vbeta and 13 Jbeta primers. TCRdb's copy holds only in-frame clones and misses some; the assay was immunoSEQ multiplex PCR. The data show around 150,000 clones, roughly 79% seen once. Sequencing used PBMCs. These TCRs come from a woman aged 45-65 years in good health and CMV-seronegative.

This clone was detected a few times. The CDR3 DNA follows: TGTGCCAGCACCGGGGGAAGTTGGAATCAGCCCCAGCATTTT. It yields the protein CASTGGSWNQPQHF. The chain joins TRBV2 to TRBJ1-5, with a weak D call TRBD1 (5 bases). The CDR3 length is 14 residues. Germline V gene data show CDR1 as SNHLY and CDR2 as FYNNEI. V lost 7 bases and J lost 4, with 14 bases in between.

The gene calls are TRBV6-1 and TRBJ2-1; D gene uncertain. Per germline, CDR1 MNHNS and CDR2 SASEGT. This CDR3 region has 15 residues. The V end was cut by 2 bases, the J end by 6 bases, with 14 bases between. The CDR3 nucleotides are TGTGCCAGCAGTGAATTCGGTACCCACGGCAATGAGCAGTTCTTC. Amino acid sequence: CASSEFGTHGNEQFF.

The chain joins TRBV7-9 to TRBJ2-1; 7 nucleotides match TRBD1. The CDR3 is 15 amino acids. V lost 5 bases, J lost 9 bases, and 13 bases stayed unmatched. Germline loops: CDR1 SEHNR, CDR2 FQNEAQ (reference sequence). CDR3 DNA sequence: TGTGCCAGCAGCCCTGATTTGGCAGGGGGTTTTGAGCAGTTCTTC. This gives the protein CASSPDLAGGFEQFF. Complete variable domain (other parts from reference TRBV7-9 and TRBJ2-1): DTGVSQNPRHKITKRGQNVTFRCDPISEHNRLYWYRQTLGQGPEFLTYFQNEAQLEKSRLLSDRFSAERPKGSFSTLEIQRTEQGDSAMYLCASSPDLAGGFEQFFGPGTRLTVL.

CDR3 bases: TGTGCCAGCAGTTTATATAGGGGGCCAGATGGCTACACCTTC. Protein: CASSLYRGPDGYTF. V and J are TRBV28 and TRBJ1-2; 7 nucleotides match TRBD1. Per germline, CDR1 MDHEN and CDR2 SYDVKM. With V trimmed by 1 base and J by 6 bases, 5 bases remained unmatched. CDR3 length: 14 residues.

This clone was recorded only once. V is TRBV10-3 and J is TRBJ2-2, with D unclear. Trimming took 3 bases from V and 4 from J, leaving 9 bases between them. Per germline, CDR1 ENHRY and CDR2 SYGVKD. The CDR3 length is 14 residues. In DNA, the CDR3 is TGTGCCATCAGTGACCTCTCCCCCACCGGGGAGCTGTTTTTT. It specifies CAISDLSPTGELFF.

This clone was recorded only once. The chain carries TRBV7-2 and TRBJ1-2, with 9 bases matching TRBD1. This CDR3 is built from 13 residues. In germline, CDR1 is SGHTA, CDR2 FQGNSA. V shed 5 bases and J 8 bases; nucleotides not matched to a gene: 6. The CDR3 DNA sequence: TGTGCCAGCAGCATGGGACAGGGAGGCGGCTACACCTTC. Translated: CASSMGQGGGYTF.

This chain connects TRBV27 to TRBJ2-7; unclear D gene. Deletions cut 3 bases from V and 2 bases from J, with 8 bases between. CDR1 and CDR2 from the germline V gene are MNHEY and SMNVEV (reference sequence). The CDR3 is 13 amino acids. The CDR3 nucleotides are TGTGCCAGCAGTTTCCAGCGAGCCTACGAGCAGTACTTC. Protein product: CASSFQRAYEQYF.

This clone was seen a single time. The J gene is TRBJ2-5, the V gene TRBV7-6; D gene ambiguous. CDR1 and CDR2 from the germline V gene are SGHVS and FNYEAQ. The ends were cut back, 5 bases at V and 2 bases at J, with 6 bases in the middle. The CDR3 is 12 amino acids. Written as DNA, the CDR3 is TGTGCCAGCAGCGCGGTGCAAGAGACCCAGTACTTC. Encoded protein: CASSAVQETQYF.

The rearrangement uses TRBV13 and TRBJ1-1, with 10 positions matching TRBD1. Germline V gene data show CDR1 as PRHDT and CDR2 as FYEKMQ (reference sequence). With 3 bases clipped from V and 5 bases from J, the junction kept 9 bases outside the gene matches. CDR3 length: 16 residues. The CDR3 here is CASSFGTGAYGTEAFF. CDR3 DNA sequence: TGTGCCAGCAGCTTTGGGACAGGGGCATATGGTACTGAAGCTTTCTTT.

The rearrangement links TRBV9 to TRBJ1-3; D gene unclear. The V gene's germline CDR1 is SGDLS and CDR2 YYNGEE. V dropped 0 bases and J dropped 0 bases, with 7 bases sitting between them. The CDR3 is made up of 15 amino acids. This CDR3 reads CASSVEPSSGNTIYF. CDR3 nucleotide sequence: TGTGCCAGCAGCGTAGAACCCAGCTCTGGAAACACCATATATTTT.

This chain connects TRBV18 to TRBJ2-5, with a weak D call TRBD2 (5 bases). Germline loops: CDR1 KGHSH, CDR2 LQKENI. This CDR3 contains 13 residues. V was trimmed by 3 bases and J by 5 bases, leaving 10 bases between them. The CDR3 spells CASSPRERETQYF. CDR3 DNA: TGTGCCAGCTCACCGAGGGAGCGGGAGACCCAGTACTTC. Full variable domain (rest looked up from reference TRBV18 and TRBJ2-5): NAGVMQNPRHLVRRRGQEARLRCSPMKGHSHVYWYRQLPEEGLKFMVYLQKENIIDESGMPKERFSAEFPKEGPSILRIQQVVRGDSAAYFCASSPRERETQYFGPGTRLLVL.

The chain combines TRBV11-2 with TRBJ2-7; 9 bases agree with TRBD1. Germline V lookup: CDR1 SGHAT, CDR2 FQNNGV. The CDR3 extends over 13 amino acids. With 4 bases clipped from V and 9 bases from J, the junction kept 7 bases outside the gene matches. CDR3 DNA: TGTGCCAGCAGCTACGGGACAGGGTCCGGGCAGTACTTC. This codes for CASSYGTGSGQYF.

This rearrangement joins TRBV9 to TRBJ1-1; no definite D call. This CDR3 is built from 13 residues. Germline values: CDR1 SGDLS, CDR2 YYNGEE. V was trimmed by 2 bases and J by 6 bases, leaving 11 bases between them. CDR3: CASSVLNSPEAFF. The CDR3, as DNA: TGTGCCAGCAGCGTTCTAAACAGCCCTGAAGCTTTCTTT.

The V gene is TRBV7-3, the J gene TRBJ2-5, with D tentatively TRBD1 (5 bases). V gave up 3 bases and J gave up 5 bases, with 16 bases separating them. The CDR3 runs 15 residues. Germline V gene sequence: CDR1 SGHTA, CDR2 FQGTGA. Here the CDR3 reads CASSFRAGIGETQYF. The DNA of the CDR3 is TGTGCCAGCAGCTTCAGGGCAGGAATTGGTGAGACCCAGTACTTC.

The rearrangement uses TRBV19 and TRBJ2-5; D is perhaps TRBD2 (7 bases). The length of the CDR3 is 15 residues. Per germline, CDR1 LNHDA and CDR2 SQIVND (reference sequence). V gave up 6 bases and J gave up 5 bases, with 19 bases separating them. CDR3 nucleotides: TGTGCCAGTAGCTCCCTCGGGGGGCCCGTGGAGACCCAGTACTTC. Its translation: CASSSLGGPVETQYF.

The gene calls are TRBV6-5 and TRBJ2-3; 10 positions agree with TRBD2. This CDR3 has 15 residues. CDR1 and CDR2 from the germline V gene are MNHEY and SVGAGI. With 7 bases clipped from V and 6 bases from J, the junction kept 10 bases outside the gene matches. The CDR3 is CASNRASGGGDTQYF. The CDR3 nucleotides read TGTGCCAGCAACAGGGCTAGCGGGGGTGGGGATACGCAGTATTTT.

The V and J genes are TRBV30 and TRBJ2-2, with 9 bases lining up with TRBD2. The CDR3 totals 15 residues. With V trimmed by 0 bases and J by 7 bases, 6 bases remained unmatched. CDR1 GTSNPN and CDR2 SVGIG come from the germline V gene (reference sequence). The DNA of the CDR3 is TGTGCCTGGAGTGTAGGCGGGAGGGGTGGCGGGGAGCTGTTTTTT. Translation gives CAWSVGGRGGGELFF. The whole variable domain, filled in from reference TRBV30 and TRBJ2-2, reads SQTIHQWPATLVQPVGSPLSLECTVEGTSNPNLYWYRQAAGRGLQLLFYSVGIGQISSEVPQNLSASRPQDRQFILSSKKLLLSDSGFYLCAWSVGGRGGGELFFGEGSRLTVL.

The CDR3 DNA reads TGTGCCAGCAGTTCGGGACAGCTGAAGGAAAAACTGTTTTTT. It specifies CASSSGQLKEKLFF. This chain links TRBV6-6 with TRBJ1-4; 7 positions agree with TRBD1. This CDR3 has 14 amino acids. In germline, CDR1 is MNHNY, CDR2 SVGAGI (reference sequence). V lost 4 bases to trimming and J lost 8 bases; unmatched junction nucleotides: 7.